This T cell receptor beta chain was captured by sequencing in a study of cytomegalovirus exposure and HLA in healthy donors. Findings and limits, study-wide: At a 0.05 false discovery rate, a later analysis found around 15,000 TCR beta sequences to be associated with HLA alleles.

A multiplex PCR was run with 60 Vbeta primers and 13 Jbeta primers. Some clones are missing from TCRdb's copy, which holds only in-frame ones; the method was immunoSEQ multiplex PCR. The top ten hold less than 5% of the sample, which has 85,000 to 110,000 clones, 60% to 85% seen once. Note on this clone: The antigen remains undetermined.

The sequence was obtained from a middle-aged man in good health and CMV-seropositive. The sample comprised PBMCs.

The chain's CDR3 is CASSLRTGGGWFRGNTEAFF. CDR3 nucleotide sequence: TGTGCCAGCAGCCTCCGGACGGGAGGGGGCTGGTTTCGTGGGAACACTGAAGCTTTCTTT. This rearrangement joins TRBV7-8 to TRBJ1-1, with 7 bases matching TRBD1. This CDR3 region has 20 residues. Looked up from germline, CDR1 is SGHVS and CDR2 is FQNEAQ. After removal of 5 bases from V and 1 base from J, the junction contained 22 bases not matched to a gene.